This T cell receptor beta chain was captured by sequencing in a study of spatial heterogeneity in lung cancer. Study context: Beta-chain sequences were consistently detected more often than alpha-chain sequences. Within raw reads, each unique TCR and UMI combination appeared on average more than ten times. Regarding the study as a whole: Resection blood, more than follow-up blood, showed ubiquitous expanded tumor TCRs.

V was clipped by 1 base and J by 7 bases, with 10 bases between them. Germline V lookup: CDR1 GTSNPN, CDR2 SVGIG (reference sequence). The CDR3 runs to 12 residues. Of note for this clonotype: Its antigen is unknown.

TCRdb fed the 5' RACE reads into MiXCR, producing one record per CDR3 protein. The sample carries about 38,000 distinct CDR3 sequences, roughly 5.8% recorded once. This sample's time point: sample taken at primary tumor resection. The input material, whole RNA from tumor, nontumor lung or frozen PBMC, was sequenced unsorted. The donors comprised some 78 untreated early-stage non-small cell lung cancer patients. The rearrangement joins TRBV30 to TRBJ1-2; D ambiguous. This specimen was PBMCs, taken at surgery. The sequence was obtained from a male donor with early-stage non-small cell lung cancer. CDR3 DNA sequence: TGTGCCTGGAGTGCAGGACTAGGTGGCTACACCTTC. Its translation: CAWSAGLGGYTF.